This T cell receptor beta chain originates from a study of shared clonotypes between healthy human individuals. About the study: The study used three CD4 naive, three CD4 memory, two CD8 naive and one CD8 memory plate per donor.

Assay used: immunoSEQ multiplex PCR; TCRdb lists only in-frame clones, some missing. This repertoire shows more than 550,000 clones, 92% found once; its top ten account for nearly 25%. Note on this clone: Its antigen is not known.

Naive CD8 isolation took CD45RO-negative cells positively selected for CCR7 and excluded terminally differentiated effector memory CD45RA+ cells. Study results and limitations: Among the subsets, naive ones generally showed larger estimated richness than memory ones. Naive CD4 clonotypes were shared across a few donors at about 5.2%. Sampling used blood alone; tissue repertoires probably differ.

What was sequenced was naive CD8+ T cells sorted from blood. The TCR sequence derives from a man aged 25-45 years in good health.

CDR3: CASSILGTSGAYEQYF. CDR3 coding DNA: TGTGCCAGTAGTATCCTCGGGACTAGCGGGGCCTACGAGCAGTACTTC. This chain connects TRBV19 to TRBJ2-7, with 13 bases lining up with TRBD2. V lost 3 bases and J lost 2; bases outside the gene matches: 4. There are 16 residues in the CDR3. CDR1 LNHDA and CDR2 SQIVND come from the germline V gene (reference sequence).